The 29 T cell receptor beta chains in this list originate from one sample, sequenced in a study of CD8+ T cells in alopecia areata. Reverse transcribed after extraction, RNA yielded cDNA as the sequencing template. Sequencing was performed with immunoSEQ multiplex PCR; in TCRdb, only in-frame clones are kept and a portion is missing. The table lists tens of thousands of clones, about 71% of them singletons. Sample treatment: oral pan-JAK inhibitor, 5-10 mg twice daily. Specimen: CD8+ T cells sorted from blood, collected at week 4, from a patient treated with tofacitinib. Receptors were obtained from a human donor with alopecia areata.

The chain is built from TRBV5-1 and TRBJ1-6; D gene ambiguous. The germline V gene has CDR1 SGHRS and CDR2 YFSETQ. The CDR3 is 13 amino acids. V was shortened by 4 bases and J by 7 bases, with 9 bases between the two germline ends. CDR3 residues: CASSESLNSPLHF. CDR3 coding DNA: TGCGCCAGCAGCGAGAGTCTGAATTCACCCCTCCACTTT.

The sample holds a few counts of this clone. This sequence joins TRBV7-8 and TRBJ2-1; 9 bases are shared with TRBD2. In germline, CDR1 is SGHVS, CDR2 FQNEAQ. The trim removed 6 bases at V and 6 bases at J, leaving 12 bases unmatched. The CDR3 loop spans 16 amino acids. This CDR3 is CASRLRGTSRGNEQFF. The DNA of the CDR3 is TGTGCCAGCAGGCTTAGGGGGACTAGCAGGGGCAATGAGCAGTTCTTC. The whole variable domain, filled in from reference TRBV7-8 and TRBJ2-1, reads GAGVSQSPRYKVAKRGQDVALRCDPISGHVSLFWYQQALGQGPEFLTYFQNEAQLDKSGLPSDRFFAERPEGSVSTLKIQRTQQEDSAVYLCASRLRGTSRGNEQFFGPGTRLTVL.

In its sample, this clone was seen a few times. This sequence joins TRBV29-1 and TRBJ2-1; 12 nucleotides match TRBD1. The CDR3 is 15 residues long. CDR1 SQVTM and CDR2 ANQGSEA come from the germline V gene. The ends lost 6 bases at V and 5 bases at J; junction bases unmatched: 8. CDR3 loop: CSVTGTGGLDNEQFF. CDR3 coding DNA: TGCAGCGTAACCGGGACAGGGGGCTTAGACAATGAGCAGTTCTTC.

The chain has TRBV5-1 and TRBJ2-7, with 8 positions matching TRBD2. Germline CDR1 is SGHRS and CDR2 is YFSETQ. The trim removed 0 bases at V and 1 base at J, leaving 12 bases unmatched. CDR3 length: 18 amino acids. The CDR3 DNA sequence: TGCGCCAGCAGCTTGGAGGGTAGCGGGGAGGCCGATTCCTACGAGCAGTACTTC. Protein: CASSLEGSGEADSYEQYF.

The chain links TRBV5-6 to TRBJ2-1, with unresolved D. The ends were cut back, 2 bases at V and 8 bases at J, with 17 bases in the middle. CDR3 length equals 15 residues. Germline CDR1 SGHDT, CDR2 YYEEEE. CDR3: CASSFRTFGWYEQFF. In nucleotides, the CDR3 is TGTGCCAGCAGCTTTCGGACCTTTGGTTGGTATGAGCAGTTCTTC. The full variable domain, its missing parts supplied by reference TRBV5-6 and TRBJ2-1, is DAGVTQSPTHLIKTRGQQVTLRCSPKSGHDTVSWYQQALGQGPQFIFQYYEEEERQRGNFPDRFSGHQFPNYSSELNVNALLLGDSALYLCASSFRTFGWYEQFFGPGTRLTVL.

This chain links TRBV4-3 with TRBJ2-5; no reliable D call. This CDR3 is 13 amino acids long. Trimming took off 2 bases at V and 0 bases at J, with 4 bases between the two ends. Germline assignment: CDR1 LGHNA and CDR2 YSLEER. The chain's CDR3 is CASSQRDQETQYF. The CDR3, as DNA: TGCGCCAGCAGCCAACGGGACCAAGAGACCCAGTACTTC.

This clone turned up a few times. The chain combines TRBV4-3 with TRBJ2-3, with a possible D match to TRBD2 (5 bases). The CDR3 is 15 amino acids. Between the trimmed V and J ends, which lost 4 bases and 3 bases, there was a span of 14 bases. The V gene's germline CDR1 is LGHNA and CDR2 YSLEER. The CDR3 nucleotides read TGCGCCAGCAGCCCCCGGCTAGCTCAGACAGATACGCAGTATTTT. This encodes CASSPRLAQTDTQYF.

This rearrangement joins TRBV6-5 to TRBJ2-5; either TRBD1 or TRBD2 may fit D (5 bases each). In germline, CDR1 is MNHEY, CDR2 SVGAGI. The V end was cut by 8 bases, the J end by 0 bases, with 16 bases between. This CDR3 spans 15 amino acids. The CDR3: CASAYVRDDQETQYF. The CDR3 DNA sequence: TGTGCCAGCGCCTACGTCCGGGACGACCAAGAGACCCAGTACTTC.

The chain has TRBV15 and TRBJ1-3; no definite D call. Deletions cut 0 bases from V and 0 bases from J, with 6 bases between. This CDR3 is built from 15 residues. In germline, CDR1 is LNHNV, CDR2 YYDKDF (reference sequence). The CDR3 loop reads CATSRDDVSGNTIYF. The CDR3 bases are TGTGCCACCAGCAGAGATGATGTCTCTGGAAACACCATATATTTT.

The V and J genes are TRBV19 and TRBJ2-5; D perhaps matches TRBD1 (5 bases). CDR3 length equals 14 residues. The germline gives CDR1 LNHDA, CDR2 SQIVND (reference sequence). V lost 6 bases and J lost 5, with 16 bases in between. The CDR3 bases are TGTGCCAGTAGCCAACAGGATTTTTGGGAGACCCAGTACTTC. It specifies CASSQQDFWETQYF.

The V call is TRBV7-6, the J call TRBJ2-3; no reliable D call. Germline-derived CDR1 and CDR2 are SGHVS and FNYEAQ. The CDR3 is 15 amino acids. Between the trimmed V and J ends, which lost 2 bases and 1 base, there was a span of 10 bases. DNA of the CDR3: TGTGCCAGCAGCTTAAGTGGTCTCGGCACAGATACGCAGTATTTT. Its protein product is CASSLSGLGTDTQYF.

The genes are TRBV12-5 and TRBJ2-1; 10 nucleotides agree with TRBD1. This CDR3 is 15 amino acids long. Germline V CDR1 and CDR2: LGHNT, FRNRAP. Germline trimming cut 6 bases from V and 4 bases from J; bases unmatched to any gene: 6. This CDR3 is CASGPRQGAYNEQFF. In DNA form, the CDR3 reads TGTGCTAGTGGCCCACGACAGGGGGCTTACAATGAGCAGTTCTTC.

The genes are TRBV29-1 and TRBJ1-1; D not resolved. Per the germline V gene, CDR1 is SQVTM and CDR2 is ANQGSEA. The CDR3 has 12 amino acids. V lost 4 bases and J 1 base, leaving 7 bases between the germline ends. The CDR3 nucleotides read TGCAGCGTTGTTGAGGGGAACACTGAAGCTTTCTTT. Amino acid sequence: CSVVEGNTEAFF.

The chain employs TRBV19 and TRBJ2-7; 7 bases agree with TRBD1. Trimming at V came to 5 bases and at J to 3 bases, leaving 4 bases not matched to a gene. Germline CDR1 is LNHDA and CDR2 is SQIVND (reference sequence). The CDR3 consists of 13 residues. CDR3 sequence: CASSSAGGYEQYF. The CDR3 bases are TGTGCCAGTAGTTCGGCAGGGGGCTACGAGCAGTACTTC.

This sequence joins TRBV6-5 and TRBJ2-1, with 7 bases identical to TRBD1. Per the germline V gene, CDR1 is MNHEY and CDR2 is SVGAGI. This CDR3 is built from 13 residues. The junction had 1 base not matched to a gene; V was cut back by 6 bases and J by 2 bases. CDR3 residues: CASSQGAYNEQFF. CDR3 coding DNA: TGTGCCAGCAGCCAGGGGGCCTACAATGAGCAGTTCTTC.

The chain employs TRBV29-1 and TRBJ2-7; D is uncertain. The germline V gene encodes CDR1 SQVTM and CDR2 ANQGSEA. Trimming cost V 1 base and J 2 bases, with 15 bases left between them. The CDR3 is 15 residues long. The CDR3 region is CSVEGAPPATYEQYF. In DNA form, the CDR3 reads TGCAGCGTTGAAGGAGCCCCCCCCGCCACCTACGAGCAGTACTTC.

The chain uses TRBV7-8 and TRBJ1-2; D perhaps matches TRBD1 (6 bases). This CDR3 is built from 15 residues. CDR1 and CDR2 (germline): SGHVS, FQNEAQ. Trimming stripped 5 bases from V and 8 bases from J, with 21 bases between. CDR3 DNA: TGTGCCAGCAGCCCGAGGGGGAGCTCTCCAAGGGGCTACACCTTC. It is translated as CASSPRGSSPRGYTF. The full variable domain, completed using reference TRBV7-8 and TRBJ1-2, is GAGVSQSPRYKVAKRGQDVALRCDPISGHVSLFWYQQALGQGPEFLTYFQNEAQLDKSGLPSDRFFAERPEGSVSTLKIQRTQQEDSAVYLCASSPRGSSPRGYTFGSGTRLTVV.

The V call is TRBV13, the J call TRBJ1-2; D might be TRBD1 (5 bases). The CDR3 contains 15 residues. V lost 5 bases to trimming and J lost 0 bases, with 13 bases between them. The V gene's germline CDR1 is PRHDT and CDR2 FYEKMQ (reference sequence). This chain's CDR3 is CASSAGGSANYGYTF. CDR3 DNA sequence: TGTGCCAGCAGCGCCGGGGGGTCCGCTAACTATGGCTACACCTTC. The full variable domain, completed using reference TRBV13 and TRBJ1-2, is AAGVIQSPRHLIKEKRETATLKCYPIPRHDTVYWYQQGPGQDPQFLISFYEKMQSDKGSIPDRFSAQQFSDYHSELNMSSLELGDSALYFCASSAGGSANYGYTFGSGTRLTVV.

V gene TRBV7-2 combines with J gene TRBJ2-7, with 9 bases fitting TRBD1. Germline V gene lookup returns CDR1 SGHTA and CDR2 FQGNSA. CDR3 length: 13 residues. V was clipped by 4 bases and J by 7 bases; unmatched bases: 5. The CDR3 region is CASSSDRGGEQYF. The CDR3, as DNA: TGTGCCAGCAGCTCAGACAGGGGGGGTGAGCAGTACTTC.

V gene TRBV29-1 combines with J gene TRBJ2-7, with 8 bases identical to TRBD1. The germline gives CDR1 SQVTM, CDR2 ANQGSEA. The CDR3 consists of 15 residues. Trimming took 4 bases from V and 0 from J; bases not matched to a gene: 8. CDR3 in DNA: TGCAGCGTTGGGGAACGGGACAGGAGCTCCTACGAGCAGTACTTC. This sequence encodes CSVGERDRSSYEQYF.

This clone occurred a few times. V is TRBV30 and J is TRBJ2-6; D uncertain. The germline gives CDR1 GTSNPN, CDR2 SVGIG (reference sequence). V dropped 0 bases and J dropped 4 bases, with 7 bases sitting between them. The CDR3 sequence is 14 residues long. This CDR3 reads CAWSVPRGANVLTF. Written as DNA, the CDR3 is TGTGCCTGGAGTGTCCCGAGGGGGGCCAACGTCCTGACTTTC.

The chain has TRBV30 and TRBJ2-7; possibly TRBD1 for D (5 bases). Trimming shortened V by 0 bases and J by 3 bases, and 15 bases separated the two germline ends. CDR3 length: 15 residues. Germline CDR1 GTSNPN, CDR2 SVGIG (reference sequence). The CDR3 reads CAWSVGQGKFYEQYF. CDR3 nucleotides: TGTGCCTGGAGTGTCGGGCAGGGAAAATTCTACGAGCAGTACTTC.

The V gene is TRBV13, the J gene TRBJ1-2; no definite D call. CDR3 length: 14 amino acids. V lost 5 bases, J lost 6 bases, and 16 bases lay in between. Germline V gives CDR1 PRHDT, CDR2 FYEKMQ (reference sequence). In DNA form, the CDR3 reads TGTGCCAGCAGCCCCGGACTTAACATGGATGGCTACACCTTC. Protein product: CASSPGLNMDGYTF.

This clone appeared a few times. This chain links TRBV7-9 with TRBJ2-5, with D unclear. Germline values: CDR1 SEHNR, CDR2 FQNEAQ (reference sequence). Deletions cut 4 bases from V and 7 bases from J, with 16 bases between. The CDR3 consists of 14 residues. The CDR3 loop reads CASSYWDAEGTQYF. In nucleotides, the CDR3 is TGTGCCAGCAGCTACTGGGATGCCGAAGGGACCCAGTACTTC. The full variable domain, its missing parts supplied by reference TRBV7-9 and TRBJ2-5, is DTGVSQNPRHKITKRGQNVTFRCDPISEHNRLYWYRQTLGQGPEFLTYFQNEAQLEKSRLLSDRFSAERPKGSFSTLEIQRTEQGDSAMYLCASSYWDAEGTQYFGPGTRLLVL.

The V call is TRBV29-1, the J call TRBJ1-2; D perhaps matches TRBD1 (6 bases). CDR3 length: 13 residues. The germline V and J ends were trimmed by 4 bases and 0 bases, with 9 bases remaining between them. Germline lookup yields CDR1 SQVTM and CDR2 ANQGSEA. The CDR3, as DNA: TGCAGCGTTGTAGGGGGTACTAACTATGGCTACACCTTC. Translated: CSVVGGTNYGYTF.

The genes are TRBV7-9 and TRBJ2-5; possible D gene TRBD2, 7 bases. The CDR3 contains 17 residues. Germline loops: CDR1 SEHNR, CDR2 FQNEAQ (reference sequence). The V end was cut by 6 bases, the J end by 1 base, with 21 bases between. The CDR3 here is CASSGDSGDTIQETQYF. In DNA form, the CDR3 reads TGTGCCAGCAGTGGTGACAGCGGGGACACGATCCAAGAGACCCAGTACTTC.

This chain uses TRBV29-1 with TRBJ1-2, with a possible D match to TRBD1 (5 bases). V was clipped by 5 bases and J by 3 bases, with 16 bases between them. The CDR3 consists of 14 residues. Germline V gene data show CDR1 as SQVTM and CDR2 as ANQGSEA. The CDR3 sequence: CSVFTGTLDYGYTF. CDR3 nucleotides: TGCAGCGTTTTTACCGGGACTCTAGACTATGGCTACACCTTC.

The chain joins TRBV4-3 to TRBJ2-7, with a possible D match to TRBD1 (5 bases). The germline CDR1 and CDR2 sequences are LGHNA and YSLEER. With 2 bases removed from V and 5 bases from J, the gap between germline ends came to 10 bases. CDR3 length: 13 amino acids. This CDR3 reads CASSQSTANEQYF. As DNA, the CDR3 is TGCGCCAGCAGCCAATCGACAGCTAACGAGCAGTACTTC.

This clone has only a few counts. The rearrangement links TRBV4-3 to TRBJ2-6; maybe TRBD1 (5 bases). Trimming took 0 bases from V and 0 from J, leaving 6 bases between them. Per the germline V gene, CDR1 is LGHNA and CDR2 is YSLEER. The CDR3 is made up of 16 amino acids. CDR3: CASSQDGHSGANVLTF. The CDR3 DNA reads as TGCGCCAGCAGCCAAGATGGACACTCTGGGGCCAACGTCCTGACTTTC.